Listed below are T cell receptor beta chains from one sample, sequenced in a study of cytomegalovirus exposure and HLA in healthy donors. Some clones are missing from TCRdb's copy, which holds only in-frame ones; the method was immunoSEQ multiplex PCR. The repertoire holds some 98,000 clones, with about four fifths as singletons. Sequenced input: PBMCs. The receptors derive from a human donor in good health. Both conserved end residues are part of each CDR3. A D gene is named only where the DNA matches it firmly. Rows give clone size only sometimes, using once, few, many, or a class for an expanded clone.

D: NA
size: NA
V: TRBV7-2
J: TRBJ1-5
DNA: TGTGCCAGCAGCACCCGGGGAGGCTACAATCAGCCCCAGCATTTT
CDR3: CASSTRGGYNQPQHF

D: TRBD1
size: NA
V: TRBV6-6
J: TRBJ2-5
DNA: TGTGCCAGCAGTTACTCGAGTGACAGGGGTGAGGAGACCCAGTACTTC
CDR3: CASSYSSDRGEETQYF

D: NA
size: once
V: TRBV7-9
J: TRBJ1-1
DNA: TGTTCCAGCAGCTTATATGGGGAGGACACTGAAGCTTTCTTT
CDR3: CSSSLYGEDTEAFF

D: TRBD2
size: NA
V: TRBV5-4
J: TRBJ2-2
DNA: TGTGCCAGCAGCCTACTAGCGGGGGGGCCCGGGGAGCTGTTTTTT
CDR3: CASSLLAGGPGELFF

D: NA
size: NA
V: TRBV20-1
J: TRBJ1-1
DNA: TGCAGTGCTTCGACAACTGAAGCTTTCTTT
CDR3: CSASTTEAFF

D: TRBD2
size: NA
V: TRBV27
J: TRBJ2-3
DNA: TGTGCCGGCAGTTTACTTTTGGGACTAGCGGGAACCTATACGCAGTATTTT
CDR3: CAGSLLLGLAGTYTQYF

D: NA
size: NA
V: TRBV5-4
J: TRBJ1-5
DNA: TGTGCCAGCAGCTTGAGGGGGTTGGGGCATCAGCCCCAGCATTTT
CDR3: CASSLRGLGHQPQHF

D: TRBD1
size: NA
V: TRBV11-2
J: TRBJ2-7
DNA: TGTGCCAGCAGAGACAGGGGGGGGATTGGCGAGCAGTACTTC
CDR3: CASRDRGGIGEQYF

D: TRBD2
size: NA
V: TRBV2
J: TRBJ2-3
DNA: TGTGCCAGCAGCGTTGTCGCTAGCGGACCTAGCACAGATACGCAGTATTTT
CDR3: CASSVVASGPSTDTQYF

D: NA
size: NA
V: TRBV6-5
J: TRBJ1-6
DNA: TGTGCCAGCAGTTCCCGTGACGGAGCACCCCTCCACTTT
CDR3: CASSSRDGAPLHF

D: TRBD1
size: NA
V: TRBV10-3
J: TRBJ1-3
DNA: TGTGCCATCAGCCCGGGACAGCGCATACCTGGAAACACCATATATTTT
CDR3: CAISPGQRIPGNTIYF

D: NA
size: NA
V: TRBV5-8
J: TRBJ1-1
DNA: TGTGCCAGCAGCTTGGCGGTTAGGGGGTTCACTGAAGCTTTCTTT
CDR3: CASSLAVRGFTEAFF

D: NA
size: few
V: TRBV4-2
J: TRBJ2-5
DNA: TGTGCCAGCAGCCAAGAGGAGCGCGGGGAAGGCGAGACCCAGTACTTC
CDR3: CASSQEERGEGETQYF

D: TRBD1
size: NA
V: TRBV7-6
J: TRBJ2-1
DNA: TGTGCCAGCAGCTTAAGGGGGACAGGGAGGGATGAGCAGTTCTTC
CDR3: CASSLRGTGRDEQFF

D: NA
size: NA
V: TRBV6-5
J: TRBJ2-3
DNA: TGTGCCGTCAGGAGGCCCCCAGATACGCAGTATTTT
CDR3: CAVRRPPDTQYF

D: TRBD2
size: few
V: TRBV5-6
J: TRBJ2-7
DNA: TGTGCCAGCAGCTTGGCCCCGCGGGAGAACTACGAGCAGTACTTC
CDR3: CASSLAPRENYEQYF

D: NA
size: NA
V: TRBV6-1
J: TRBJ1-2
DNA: TGTGCCAGCAGTCCTGACATGTCTTCTAACTATGGCTACACCTTC
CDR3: CASSPDMSSNYGYTF

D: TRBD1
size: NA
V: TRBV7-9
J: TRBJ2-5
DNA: TGTGCCAGCAGCATCCGGGACAGGGATTTCCAAGAGACCCAGTACTTC
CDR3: CASSIRDRDFQETQYF

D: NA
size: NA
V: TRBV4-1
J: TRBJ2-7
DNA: TGCGCCAGCAGCCCCCGGGACAACTACGAGCAGTACTTC
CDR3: CASSPRDNYEQYF

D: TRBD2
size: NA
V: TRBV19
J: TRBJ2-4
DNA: TGTGCCAGTAGTCATGGGACTAGCGGGACAGACATTCAGTACTTC
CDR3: CASSHGTSGTDIQYF

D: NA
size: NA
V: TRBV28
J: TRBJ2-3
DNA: TGTGCCAGCAGTTGTCTAACCCCTTTT
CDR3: CASSCLTPF

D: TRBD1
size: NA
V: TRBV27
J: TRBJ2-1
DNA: TGTGCCAGCAGTCCTCGGGACAGTAACAATGAGCAGTTCTTC
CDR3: CASSPRDSNNEQFF

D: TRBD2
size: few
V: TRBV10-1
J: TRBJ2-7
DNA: TGCGCCAGCAGTGAGTCTTCTTCGACTAGCGTGCACTTC
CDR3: CASSESSSTSVHF

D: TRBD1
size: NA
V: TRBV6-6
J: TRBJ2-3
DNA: TGTGCCAGCAGTTACTCGACAGGGGTCATAGATACGCAGTATTTT
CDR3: CASSYSTGVIDTQYF

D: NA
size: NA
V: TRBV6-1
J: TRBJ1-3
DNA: TGTGCCAGCAGTGAGGAGGGTATTCCTGGAAACACCATATATTTT
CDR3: CASSEEGIPGNTIYF

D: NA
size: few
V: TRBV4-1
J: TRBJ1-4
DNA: TGCGCCAGCAGCGGCGGTCTAGCAACTAATGAAAAACTGTTTTTT
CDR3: CASSGGLATNEKLFF

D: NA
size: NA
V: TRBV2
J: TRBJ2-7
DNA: TGTGCCAGCAGGAGTCTCAGGGACGAGCAGTACTTC
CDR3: CASRSLRDEQYF

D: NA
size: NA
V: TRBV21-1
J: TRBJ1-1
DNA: TGTGCCAGCAGACTGACAAGCAGGGGGAACACTGAAGCTTTCTTT
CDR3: CASRLTSRGNTEAFF

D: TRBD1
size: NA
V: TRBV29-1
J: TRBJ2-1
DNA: TGCAGCTTCCGGGACAGGGATGATGAGCAGTTCTTC
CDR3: CSFRDRDDEQFF

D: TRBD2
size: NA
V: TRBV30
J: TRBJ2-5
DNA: TGTGCCTGGATCCGGACTAGCGGATTGCTTTTGGGCCAAGAGACCCAGTACTTC
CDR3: CAWIRTSGLLLGQETQYF

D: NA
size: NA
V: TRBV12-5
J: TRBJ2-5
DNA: TGTGCTAGTGGACAGCGGAGACGAGAGACCCAGTACTTC
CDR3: CASGQRRRETQYF

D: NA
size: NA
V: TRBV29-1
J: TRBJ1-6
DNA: TGCAGCGTTCGCGGGAACCGTGATTCACCCCTCCACTTT
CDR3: CSVRGNRDSPLHF

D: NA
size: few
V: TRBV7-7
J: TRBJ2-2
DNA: TGTGCCAGCAGCTATCGACCCGGGGGAGGGGAGCTGTTTTTT
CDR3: CASSYRPGGGELFF

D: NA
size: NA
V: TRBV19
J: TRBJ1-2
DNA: TGTGCCAGTACCCATGGGGCTGCCTATGGCTACACCTTC
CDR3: CASTHGAAYGYTF

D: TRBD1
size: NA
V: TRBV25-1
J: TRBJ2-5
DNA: TGTGCCAGCAGTGATCCCCGGGACAGGGATGGCAAGCAGTACTTC
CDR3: CASSDPRDRDGKQYF